The following is a T cell receptor (beta chain) sequence with its context. The antigen remains unidentified. The junction shows a germline mismatch at one end, possibly a read error. The CDR3 consists of 17 residues. Per the germline V gene, CDR1 is MNHEY and CDR2 is SMNVEV (reference sequence). This record belongs to a study of pediatric ulcerative colitis. Study findings and constraints: No controls had the two rectal clonotypes shared by ulcerative colitis patients.

The table came from immunoSEQ multiplex PCR; TCRdb's copy has only in-frame clones and leaves some out. The repertoire has roughly 38,000 clones, less than 85% of them found once; the top ten carry 23%. The chain couples TRBV27 to TRBJ1-5; possible D gene TRBD1, 6 bases. Material: blood. This receptor was taken from a girl aged 10-17 years with moderate ulcerative colitis. CDR3 coding DNA: TGTGCCAGCTGTTTCTGGACCCACAGGGATAGCAATCAGCCCCAGCATTTT. It encodes CASCFWTHRDSNQPQHF.